The 32 T cell receptor beta chains below come from one sample, sequenced in a study of blood T cell repertoires in COVID-19. Some clones are missing from TCRdb's copy, which holds only in-frame ones; the method was immunoSEQ multiplex PCR. The sample lists about 500,000 clones, 87% seen once, with 0.65% to 0.9% in the top ten. The sequencing sample was made of PBMCs or T cells enriched from blood (not recorded which). The receptor source for this set is a woman between 18 and 29 years old who had recovered from COVID-19.

The CDR3 coding sequence is TGTGCCAGTAGTCACGGGACAGGGGGCTTGGGCACTGAAGCTTTCTTT. Translated: CASSHGTGGLGTEAFF. The V and J genes are TRBV19 and TRBJ1-1; TRBD1 matches at 12 bases. Per the germline V gene, CDR1 is LNHDA and CDR2 is SQIVND (reference sequence). The CDR3 has 16 amino acids. Trimming cost V 5 bases and J 4 bases; bases outside gene matches: 8.

This chain connects TRBV7-9 to TRBJ2-2; 7 bases match TRBD1. Germline CDR1 and CDR2: SEHNR and FQNEAQ (reference sequence). J gave up 3 bases and V 1 base, and 2 bases lay outside the gene matches. This CDR3 contains 15 residues. The CDR3 region has the DNA TGTGCCAGCAGCTTAGGAGGGGGCTACACCGGGGAGCTGTTTTTT. Residues: CASSLGGGYTGELFF. Based on the CDR3 plus reference TRBV7-9 and TRBJ2-2, the full variable domain is DTGVSQNPRHKITKRGQNVTFRCDPISEHNRLYWYRQTLGQGPEFLTYFQNEAQLEKSRLLSDRFSAERPKGSFSTLEIQRTEQGDSAMYLCASSLGGGYTGELFFGEGSRLTVL.

The J gene is TRBJ1-4, the V gene TRBV11-2; D not certain. V lost 3 bases and J lost 1, with 9 bases in between. The CDR3 extends over 15 amino acids. Germline values: CDR1 SGHAT, CDR2 FQNNGV. CDR3 sequence: CASSFGGGTNEKLFF. In DNA form, the CDR3 reads TGTGCCAGCAGCTTCGGTGGTGGAACTAATGAAAAACTGTTTTTT.

This chain links TRBV29-1 with TRBJ2-7; 10 nucleotides align to TRBD2. The germline gives CDR1 SQVTM, CDR2 ANQGSEA. The length of the CDR3 is 14 residues. The trim removed 6 bases at V and 1 base at J, leaving 6 bases unmatched. The chain's CDR3 is CSVWGLARSYEQYF. In DNA form, the CDR3 reads TGCAGCGTGTGGGGACTAGCGAGGTCCTACGAGCAGTACTTC.

A single count supports this clone. V and J are TRBV19 and TRBJ1-2, with D perhaps TRBD1 (6 bases). This CDR3 is 13 amino acids long. Germline lookup yields CDR1 LNHDA and CDR2 SQIVND (reference sequence). The V and J ends lost 5 bases and 10 bases respectively, with 17 bases between them. Here the CDR3 reads CASSRTAYNDYTF. CDR3 DNA: TGTGCCAGTAGTCGGACAGCCTATAATGACTACACCTTC.

This clone appeared once. The genes are TRBV7-2 and TRBJ2-1, with D maybe TRBD1 (6 bases). Trimming took 4 bases from V and 4 from J, leaving 20 bases between them. This CDR3 has 17 amino acids. The germline gives CDR1 SGHTA, CDR2 FQGNSA. CDR3 residues: CASSSLVGALFYNEQFF. CDR3 nucleotides: TGTGCCAGCAGCTCACTAGTGGGGGCCCTATTTTACAATGAGCAGTTCTTC.

This chain connects TRBV5-1 to TRBJ1-4, with D maybe TRBD1 (5 bases). Germline values: CDR1 SGHRS, CDR2 YFSETQ. V was cut by 1 base and J by 6 bases, with 13 bases left in between. CDR3 size: 15 residues. The CDR3 is CASSLSWGGDEKLFF. The CDR3 nucleotides are TGCGCCAGCAGCTTGTCGTGGGGCGGGGATGAAAAACTGTTTTTT.

A word on this clone: The sample carries other DNA sequences with the same CDR3. The chain uses TRBV7-2 and TRBJ2-1; tentatively, D is TRBD1 (5 bases). CDR3 length equals 12 residues. Germline V gene lookup returns CDR1 SGHTA and CDR2 FQGNSA. Deletions cut 3 bases from V and 6 bases from J, with 6 bases between. Here the CDR3 reads CASSLGRNEQFF. CDR3 nucleotide sequence: TGTGCCAGCAGCTTGGGGCGCAATGAGCAGTTCTTC. The full variable domain, rest sourced from reference TRBV7-2 and TRBJ2-1, is GAGVSQSPSNKVTEKGKDVELRCDPISGHTALYWYRQSLGQGLEFLIYFQGNSAPDKSGLPSDRFSAERTGGSVSTLTIQRTQQEDSAVYLCASSLGRNEQFFGPGTRLTVL.

The chain uses TRBV7-3 and TRBJ1-5, with D perhaps TRBD1 (5 bases). The CDR3 is 17 amino acids. Trimming took 2 bases from V and 0 from J, leaving 14 bases between them. Germline V lookup: CDR1 SGHTA, CDR2 FQGTGA. CDR3 in amino acids: CASSLVGGDRSNQPQHF. CDR3 sequence (DNA): TGTGCCAGCAGCTTAGTAGGAGGGGACCGTAGCAATCAGCCCCAGCATTTT.

The rearrangement joins TRBV9 to TRBJ1-3; a weak D match, TRBD1 (5 bases). This CDR3 comprises 16 residues. Trimming pared 2 bases from V and 0 bases from J, leaving 12 bases between. Germline V lookup: CDR1 SGDLS, CDR2 YYNGEE. The CDR3 coding sequence is TGTGCCAGCAGCGTGGGGGGGAAGACCTCTGGAAACACCATATATTTT. It specifies CASSVGGKTSGNTIYF.

In its sample, this clone was seen a few times. The chain carries TRBV5-8 and TRBJ1-3, with a tentative D call TRBD1 (6 bases). Germline assignment: CDR1 SGHTS and CDR2 YDEGEE. V was clipped by 2 bases and J by 0 bases, with 9 bases between them. This CDR3 has 15 residues. The CDR3 loop reads CASSFKGGSGNTIYF. The CDR3 DNA sequence: TGTGCCAGCAGCTTTAAAGGGGGCTCTGGAAACACCATATATTTT.

This chain links TRBV28 with TRBJ1-5; D remains unclear. Germline V CDR1 and CDR2: MDHEN, SYDVKM. The V end lost 2 bases, the J end lost 2 bases, and 4 bases lay between the germline ends. The CDR3 has 13 amino acids. CDR3 bases: TGTGCCAGCAGTTTACTTGGCAATCAGCCCCAGCATTTT. Residues: CASSLLGNQPQHF.

This clone has a single count. The J gene is TRBJ2-7, the V gene TRBV7-8; D is possibly TRBD1 (6 bases). There are 15 residues in the CDR3. The ends were cut back, 2 bases at V and 2 bases at J, with 13 bases in the middle. Germline V gives CDR1 SGHVS, CDR2 FQNEAQ. The DNA of the CDR3 is TGTGCCAGCAGCTTAACAGGGATGGCTACCTACGAGCAGTACTTC. Encoded protein: CASSLTGMATYEQYF.

The chain is built from TRBV3-1 (or the pseudogene TRBV3-2) and TRBJ2-3; weak D call: TRBD2 (5 bases). The CDR3 sequence is 16 residues long. The V end was cut by 4 bases, the J end by 2 bases, with 16 bases between. From germline, CDR1 is LGHDT and CDR2 YNNKEL (reference sequence). The CDR3 here is CASSPGLNEITDTQYF. In DNA form, the CDR3 reads TGTGCCAGCAGCCCCGGACTTAATGAAATCACAGATACGCAGTATTTT.

This clone came up once. The chain combines TRBV4-1 with TRBJ2-7, with 7 bases matching TRBD2. Germline V lookup: CDR1 MGHRA, CDR2 YSYEKL. The CDR3 spans 14 residues. V gave up 4 bases and J gave up 5 bases; unmatched junction bases: 8. The CDR3 DNA sequence: TGCGCCAGCAGCCGAGGGACTATCGGGAACGAGCAGTACTTC. Amino acids: CASSRGTIGNEQYF.

This clone was counted a single time. The chain links TRBV5-1 to TRBJ1-4, with D uncertain. V lost 2 bases, J lost 15 bases, and 11 bases lay in between. The CDR3 length is 11 residues. The V gene's germline CDR1 is SGHRS and CDR2 YFSETQ. In DNA form, the CDR3 reads TGCGCCAGCAGCTTTACTACTATGATGTTTTTT. Encoded protein: CASSFTTMMFF.

Turning to this clone: The sample has other DNA sequences that encode this CDR3 too. The chain links TRBV5-1 to TRBJ1-1, with 7 bases identical to TRBD1. This CDR3 region has 14 residues. Trimming took 1 base from V and 4 from J; bases not matched to a gene: 4. Germline loops: CDR1 SGHRS, CDR2 YFSETQ. CDR3 DNA: TGCGCCAGCAGCTTGAGGGGGCAGGGCACTGAAGCTTTCTTT. Protein sequence: CASSLRGQGTEAFF.

The chain combines TRBV2 with TRBJ1-2; weak D call: TRBD1 (6 bases). Germline V gene lookup returns CDR1 SNHLY and CDR2 FYNNEI. This CDR3 has 14 residues. The V end lost 5 bases, the J end lost 4 bases, and 14 bases lay between the germline ends. CDR3 coding DNA: TGTGCCAGCAGTCCTACTACAGGGTTCTATGGCTACACCTTC. It is translated as CASSPTTGFYGYTF.

J is TRBJ1-6 and V is TRBV21-1; the D call in the table, TRBD1, was not verified against the DNA. TRBV21-1 is deemed a pseudogene. CDR3 length: 17 amino acids. CDR3 protein: CASSKVRVGTVVSPLHF. The DNA for the CDR3 is TGTGCCAGCAGCAAAGTACGGGTAGGGACAGTGGTGTCACCCCTCCACTTT.

The chain employs TRBV2 and TRBJ2-3; no clear D gene. V gave up 6 bases and J gave up 6 bases, with 7 bases separating them. Germline-derived CDR1 and CDR2 are SNHLY and FYNNEI. CDR3 length equals 11 residues. The CDR3 DNA is TGTGCCAGCAGCCCCCGGGATACGCAGTATTTT. Its translation is CASSPRDTQYF.

The chain couples TRBV19 to TRBJ2-7, with TRBD1 matching 12 bases. The CDR3 is made up of 15 amino acids. Per the germline V gene, CDR1 is LNHDA and CDR2 is SQIVND (reference sequence). After removal of 4 bases from V and 2 bases from J, the junction contained 3 bases not matched to a gene. The CDR3 sequence is CASSTGTGGTYEQYF. CDR3 DNA sequence: TGTGCCAGTAGTACGGGGACAGGGGGCACCTACGAGCAGTACTTC.

The rearrangement joins TRBV29-1 to TRBJ1-6; 7 positions match TRBD1. The CDR3 extends over 13 amino acids. J gave up 6 bases and V 6 bases, and 5 bases lay outside the gene matches. CDR1 and CDR2 from the germline V gene are SQVTM and ANQGSEA. CDR3 amino acids: CSVRGQLNSPLHF. CDR3 sequence (DNA): TGCAGCGTACGGGGACAGCTTAATTCACCCCTCCACTTT. Filled out from reference TRBV29-1 and TRBJ1-6, the complete variable domain reads SAVISQKPSRDICQRGTSLTIQCQVDSQVTMMFWYRQQPGQSLTLIATANQGSEATYESGFVIDKFPISRPNLTFSTLTVSNMSPEDSSIYLCSVRGQLNSPLHFGNGTRLTVT.

V gene TRBV6-5 combines with J gene TRBJ2-3; weak D call: TRBD1 (6 bases). Germline CDR1 MNHEY, CDR2 SVGAGI. The CDR3 totals 12 residues. The V end was cut by 4 bases, the J end by 8 bases, with 10 bases between. The CDR3 bases are TGTGCCAGCAGTTTGACCAGGGGTACGCAGTATTTT. Its translation is CASSLTRGTQYF.

This chain uses TRBV14 with TRBJ1-2, with 7 bases aligning to TRBD1. The CDR3 is 14 residues long. Per germline, CDR1 SGHDN and CDR2 FVKESK. V shed 4 bases and J 4 bases; nucleotides not matched to a gene: 6. The CDR3 is CASSRRQGGYGYTF. The CDR3 bases are TGTGCCAGCAGCCGACGACAGGGCGGCTATGGCTACACCTTC.

The V call is TRBV2, the J call TRBJ1-5; 9 bases are shared with TRBD1. J was trimmed by 5 bases and V by 8 bases; bases with no gene match: 4. The length of the CDR3 is 13 residues. The germline CDR1 and CDR2 sequences are SNHLY and FYNNEI. The CDR3 DNA is TGTGCCAGCGGACAGGGGTTCGATCAGCCCCAGCATTTT. Protein sequence: CASGQGFDQPQHF.

The V call is TRBV19, the J call TRBJ1-6, with no clear D. There are 16 residues in the CDR3. Trimming stripped 3 bases from V and 0 bases from J, with 9 bases between. Per the germline V gene, CDR1 is LNHDA and CDR2 is SQIVND (reference sequence). The CDR3 here is CASSILPGSYNSPLHF. As DNA, the CDR3 is TGTGCCAGTAGTATCCTACCGGGCTCCTATAATTCACCCCTCCACTTT.

This chain uses TRBV5-1 with TRBJ2-1; 9 nucleotides match TRBD2. Germline CDR1 SGHRS, CDR2 YFSETQ. Trimming removed 0 bases from V and 5 bases from J; junction bases left unmatched: 3. This CDR3 is 15 amino acids long. CDR3 amino acids: CASSLEVAGDNEQFF. CDR3 coding DNA: TGCGCCAGCAGCTTGGAGGTAGCGGGGGACAATGAGCAGTTCTTC. Full variable domain (remainder filled in from reference TRBV5-1 and TRBJ2-1): KAGVTQTPRYLIKTRGQQVTLSCSPISGHRSVSWYQQTPGQGLQFLFEYFSETQRNKGNFPGRFSGRQFSNSRSEMNVSTLELGDSALYLCASSLEVAGDNEQFFGPGTRLTVL.

This chain uses TRBV2 with TRBJ1-2; TRBD1 might be the D (5 bases). The germline V gene has CDR1 SNHLY and CDR2 FYNNEI. The CDR3 has 13 residues. The ends were cut back, 3 bases at V and 8 bases at J, with 13 bases in the middle. CDR3 sequence: CASSDRGGSGYTF. The CDR3 bases are TGTGCCAGCAGTGACCGGGGGGGTAGCGGCTACACCTTC.

The gene calls are TRBV7-2 and TRBJ2-1; 8 nucleotides line up with TRBD2. With 4 bases clipped from V and 8 bases from J, the junction kept 7 bases outside the gene matches. Per germline, CDR1 SGHTA and CDR2 FQGNSA. This CDR3 region has 14 residues. The DNA of the CDR3 is TGTGCCAGCAGCTCTGCCGGGACTAGTTATGAGCAGTTCTTC. It yields the protein CASSSAGTSYEQFF.

The V gene is TRBV14, the J gene TRBJ1-3; no clear D. V gave up 2 bases and J gave up 8 bases, with 19 bases separating them. The germline gives CDR1 SGHDN, CDR2 FVKESK. The CDR3 contains 16 residues. The DNA for the CDR3 is TGTGCCAGCAGCCAACATGGAGAGGGCGGTGAAGACACCATATATTTT. It specifies CASSQHGEGGEDTIYF.

The rearrangement links TRBV5-4 to TRBJ2-3; 14 nucleotides agree with TRBD2. Germline V CDR1 and CDR2: SGHNT, YYREEE (reference sequence). V lost 5 bases, J lost 1 base, and 6 bases stayed unmatched. The CDR3 extends over 17 amino acids. The DNA for the CDR3 is TGTGCCAGCAGACCAGGGACTAGCGGGGGCCGCACAGATACGCAGTATTTT. Translation gives CASRPGTSGGRTDTQYF.

The chain couples TRBV7-2 to TRBJ2-5; D unclear. V lost 3 bases, J lost 2 bases, and 7 bases lay in between. The CDR3 is 13 amino acids. The V gene's germline CDR1 is SGHTA and CDR2 FQGNSA. The CDR3 DNA sequence: TGTGCCAGCAGCTTGCGACTTCAAGAGACCCAGTACTTC. Amino acid sequence: CASSLRLQETQYF.